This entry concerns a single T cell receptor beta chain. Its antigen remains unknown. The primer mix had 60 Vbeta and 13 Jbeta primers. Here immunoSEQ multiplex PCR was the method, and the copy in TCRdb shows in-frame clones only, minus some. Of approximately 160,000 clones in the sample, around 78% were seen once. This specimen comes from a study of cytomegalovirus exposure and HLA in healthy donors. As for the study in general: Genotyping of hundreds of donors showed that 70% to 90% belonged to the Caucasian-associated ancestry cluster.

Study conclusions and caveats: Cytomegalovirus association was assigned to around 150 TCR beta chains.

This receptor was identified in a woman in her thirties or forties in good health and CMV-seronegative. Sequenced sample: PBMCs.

The CDR3 spells CASGGGALQETQYF. In DNA, the CDR3 is TGTGCCAGCGGAGGAGGGGCTCTCCAAGAGACCCAGTACTTC. This chain links TRBV28 with TRBJ2-5; possibly TRBD2 for D (6 bases). Germline assignment: CDR1 MDHEN and CDR2 SYDVKM. CDR3 length: 14 residues. The ends were cut back, 8 bases at V and 1 base at J, with 14 bases in the middle. Together with reference TRBV28 and TRBJ2-5, the CDR3 gives the full variable domain: DVKVTQSSRYLVKRTGEKVFLECVQDMDHENMFWYRQDPGLGLRLIYFSYDVKMKEKGDIPEGYSVSREKKERFSLILESASTNQTSMYLCASGGGALQETQYFGPGTRLLVL.